Below, 7 T cell receptor beta chains from the same sample are listed, as sequenced in a study of human T cells and chemical hapten exposure. Time point of the sample: patch test 3, about 24 weeks after DPC sensitization. Treatment defined: therapeutic diphenylcyclopropenone sensitization with weekly scalp DPC. TCRdb reprocessed the RACE reads via MiXCR and lists one record per CDR3 protein. The data hold over 150,000 distinct CDR3 sequences, with about a quarter observed a single time. The source was whole blood, collected in connection with sensitization to the hapten diphenylcyclopropenone (DPC). The receptors stem from a woman between 18 and 30 years old with alopecia areata. Some clones in this sample may be carry-over from other donors' samples.

The J gene is TRBJ1-1, the V gene TRBV2, with 10 bases that match TRBD1. This CDR3 spans 14 amino acids. CDR1 and CDR2 (germline): SNHLY, FYNNEI. J gave up 4 bases and V 6 bases, and 5 bases lay outside the gene matches. The CDR3 loop is CASRRDRGATEAFF. Written as DNA, the CDR3 is TGTGCCAGCAGACGGGACAGGGGAGCCACTGAAGCTTTCTTT.

Many counts were recorded for this clonotype. This chain joins TRBV28 and TRBJ1-2; TRBD1 matches at 7 bases. With V trimmed by 3 bases and J by 7 bases, 8 bases remained unmatched. Germline CDR1 reads MDHEN; CDR2 reads SYDVKM. This CDR3 region has 14 residues. The CDR3 loop is CASSLVGGGSGYTF. The CDR3 DNA reads TGTGCCAGCAGTTTGGTAGGGGGCGGTTCTGGCTACACCTTC.

This chain uses TRBV6-2 or TRBV6-3 with TRBJ2-7; 9 nucleotides match TRBD1. This CDR3 comprises 18 residues. Germline assignment: CDR1 MNHEY and CDR2 SVGEGT. Trimming at V came to 5 bases and at J to 0 bases, leaving 14 bases not matched to a gene. The CDR3 is CASSPLSGTGNPSYEQYF. CDR3 coding DNA: TGTGCCAGCAGTCCTCTCTCCGGGACAGGGAACCCCTCCTACGAGCAGTACTTC.

This clonotype was detected only a few times. This rearrangement joins TRBV7-9 to TRBJ2-5, with 8 bases fitting TRBD1. This CDR3 comprises 15 residues. V lost 5 bases to trimming and J lost 2 bases; unmatched junction nucleotides: 7. Germline CDR1 and CDR2: SEHNR and FQNEAQ (reference sequence). CDR3 nucleotide sequence: TGTGCCAGCAGCCCCGGACAGGGCCTACAAGAGACCCAGTACTTC. Its protein product is CASSPGQGLQETQYF.

The rearrangement links TRBV27 to TRBJ2-1; D unclear. Looked up from germline, CDR1 is MNHEY and CDR2 is SMNVEV (reference sequence). Trimming removed 7 bases from V and 10 bases from J, with 14 bases in between. CDR3 length: 12 amino acids. The CDR3 spells CASISNRQEQFF. CDR3 nucleotide sequence: TGTGCCAGCATATCCAATCGTCAGGAGCAGTTCTTC.

In this sample, this clonotype turned up many times. The chain recombines TRBV29-1 with TRBJ2-7; 9 bases are a match to TRBD1. Germline CDR1 SQVTM, CDR2 ANQGSEA. The J segment lost 5 bases and the V segment lost 4 bases, leaving 6 bases of the junction unmatched. The CDR3 contains 13 residues. The CDR3 bases are TGCAGCGTTGTGGGGACAGGGACCCACGAGCAGTACTTC. Translating gives CSVVGTGTHEQYF.

The chain joins TRBV27 to TRBJ2-2, with a tentative D call TRBD2 (6 bases). Trimming pared 7 bases from V and 7 bases from J, leaving 22 bases between. Germline V CDR1 and CDR2: MNHEY, SMNVEV (reference sequence). The CDR3 is 16 residues long. The CDR3 bases are TGTGCCAGCACATTATCCGGGACTGGGCCGATCGGGGAGCTGTTTTTT. It yields the protein CASTLSGTGPIGELFF.